This TCR beta chain was captured in a study of T cell responses to AZD1222 COVID-19 vaccine. Study observations and caveats: Possibly, clonal diversity was underestimated; donors were largely white British and included more females. Epitopes outside B.1.351 and B.1.1.7 mutated regions reportedly drew nearly half of spike TCRs.

The repertoire was sequenced with immunoSEQ multiplex PCR; TCRdb's copy has only in-frame clones and lacks some. The data show over 75,000 clones, 90% seen once. With respect to this clone: The antigen is unknown.

V lost 5 bases, J lost 6 bases, and 6 bases stayed unmatched. The germline CDR1 and CDR2 sequences are MNHNY and SVGAGI (reference sequence). This CDR3 contains 14 residues. This chain joins TRBV6-6 and TRBJ1-5; 8 bases line up with TRBD1. The clonotype comes from an adult in good health. Sequencing used peripheral blood, obtained on day 0 of AZD1222 vaccination. In DNA form, the CDR3 reads TGTGCCAGCAGTCCCGCCGGGACAGGTCAGCCCCAGCATTTT. Amino acids: CASSPAGTGQPQHF.